This T cell receptor (beta chain) is from a study of T cell changes during pregnancy in multiple sclerosis. Germline-derived CDR1 and CDR2 are MGHRA and YSYEKL. V was cut by 0 bases and J by 11 bases, with 28 bases left in between. The CDR3 contains 18 residues. Generated by immunoSEQ multiplex PCR, the TCRdb table keeps only in-frame clones and is missing some. This table holds 50,000 to 65,000 clones, approximately 91% found once. The sample in question was CD4+ T cells from peripheral blood mononuclear cells, obtained in the third trimester of pregnancy. V and J are TRBV4-1 and TRBJ1-2, with D unclear. The sequence came from a female donor with multiple sclerosis, enrolled in a pregnancy study. This chain's CDR3 is CASSQEGRGYWAGLGYTF. The CDR3 DNA is TGCGCCAGCAGCCAAGAGGGCAGAGGGTACTGGGCCGGATTAGGGTACACCTTC.